These T cell receptor beta chains were read from a single sample in a study of blood T cell repertoires in COVID-19. Data came from immunoSEQ multiplex PCR; TCRdb stores just in-frame clones and leaves some out. There are approximately 75,000 clones in the sample; 65% to 90% occur only once, and around 6% lies in the top ten. Sequenced: peripheral blood. These receptor sequences come from a man older than 75 with COVID-19, enrolled during active disease. CDR3s include the opening cysteine and the closing phenylalanine or tryptophan. Each record gives: V gene, J gene, D gene, clone size, CDR3 DNA, CDR3 protein. The D gene is left open where the match is weak. Clone size is given for some rows only: seen once, a few or many times, or a class if the clone is expanded.

v_gene: TRBV9
j_gene: TRBJ2-1
d_gene: TRBD2
abundance: .
CDR3nt: TGTGCCAGCAGCGGAACTAGCGGGGGGCAAGATGAGCAGTTCTTC
CDR3aa: CASSGTSGGQDEQFF

v_gene: TRBV14
j_gene: TRBJ2-1
d_gene: TRBD1
abundance: once
CDR3nt: TGTGCCAGCAGCCCCCAGGGGGCTAACTACAATGAGCAGTTCTTC
CDR3aa: CASSPQGANYNEQFF

v_gene: TRBV2
j_gene: TRBJ2-7
d_gene: .
abundance: once
CDR3nt: TGTGCCAGCAGTGGGGGTTTGGGGGGCGAGCAGTACTTC
CDR3aa: CASSGGLGGEQYF

v_gene: TRBV4-1
j_gene: TRBJ2-4
d_gene: TRBD2
abundance: few
CDR3nt: TGCGCCAGCAGCCAACTGGGACTACCTTCCCTTCAGTACTTC
CDR3aa: CASSQLGLPSLQYF

v_gene: TRBV6-5
j_gene: TRBJ2-4
d_gene: .
abundance: .
CDR3nt: TGTGCCAGCAAAGGGGCCGGAGGGAGCATTCAGTACTTC
CDR3aa: CASKGAGGSIQYF

v_gene: TRBV9
j_gene: TRBJ1-2
d_gene: .
abundance: .
CDR3nt: TGTGCCAGCAGCTTCGGTGTCTTCTCAAACTATGGCTACACCTTC
CDR3aa: CASSFGVFSNYGYTF

v_gene: TRBV4-1
j_gene: TRBJ1-5
d_gene: TRBD1
abundance: .
CDR3nt: TGCGCCAGCAGCCGTGGACAGGGGAATCAGCCCCAGCATTTT
CDR3aa: CASSRGQGNQPQHF

v_gene: TRBV6-6
j_gene: TRBJ1-5
d_gene: TRBD1
abundance: .
CDR3nt: TGTGCCAGCTACCCAGGGGGGAGCAATCAGCCCCAGCATTTT
CDR3aa: CASYPGGSNQPQHF

v_gene: TRBV27
j_gene: TRBJ2-7
d_gene: .
abundance: .
CDR3nt: TGTGCCAGCAGTTTGAATAGGGGCTCAGGCGAGCAGTACTTC
CDR3aa: CASSLNRGSGEQYF

v_gene: TRBV11-2
j_gene: TRBJ2-7
d_gene: TRBD2
abundance: .
CDR3nt: TGTGCCAGCAGCTCTTGGGGGGGGACTAGCGGTACCTACGAGCAGTACTTC
CDR3aa: CASSSWGGTSGTYEQYF

v_gene: TRBV24-1
j_gene: TRBJ2-7
d_gene: TRBD1
abundance: .
CDR3nt: TGTGCCACCAGTGATACAGGGGGCGAGCAGTACTTC
CDR3aa: CATSDTGGEQYF

v_gene: TRBV3-1/TRBV3-2
j_gene: TRBJ2-7
d_gene: .
abundance: .
CDR3nt: TGTGCCAGCAGCCAGTCCCGGGCTGCGGGACAGTACTTC
CDR3aa: CASSQSRAAGQYF

v_gene: TRBV9
j_gene: TRBJ2-7
d_gene: .
abundance: .
CDR3nt: TGTGCCAGCAGCCCAGGGGGTGCGGGGGGTTACTACGAGCAGTACTTC
CDR3aa: CASSPGGAGGYYEQYF

v_gene: TRBV28
j_gene: TRBJ1-4
d_gene: TRBD1
abundance: .
CDR3nt: TGTGCCAGCAGGATGGACAGGGGGAATGAAAAACTGTTTTTT
CDR3aa: CASRMDRGNEKLFF

v_gene: TRBV5-1
j_gene: TRBJ1-2
d_gene: .
abundance: .
CDR3nt: TGCGCCAGCAGCAGGGGACAAGCTAACTATGGCTACACCTTC
CDR3aa: CASSRGQANYGYTF